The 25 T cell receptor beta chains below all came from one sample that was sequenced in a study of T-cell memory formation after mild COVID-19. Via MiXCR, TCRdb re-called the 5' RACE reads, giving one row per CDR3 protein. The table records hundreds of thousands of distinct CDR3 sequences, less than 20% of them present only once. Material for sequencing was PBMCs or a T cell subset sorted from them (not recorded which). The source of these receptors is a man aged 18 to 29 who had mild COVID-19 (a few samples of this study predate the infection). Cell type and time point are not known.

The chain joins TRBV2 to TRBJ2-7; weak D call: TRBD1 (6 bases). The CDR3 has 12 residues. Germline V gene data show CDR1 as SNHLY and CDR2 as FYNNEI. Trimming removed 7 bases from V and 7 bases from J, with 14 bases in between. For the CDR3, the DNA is TGTGCCAGCACCGGACAGCCATATGAGCAGTACTTC. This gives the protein CASTGQPYEQYF.

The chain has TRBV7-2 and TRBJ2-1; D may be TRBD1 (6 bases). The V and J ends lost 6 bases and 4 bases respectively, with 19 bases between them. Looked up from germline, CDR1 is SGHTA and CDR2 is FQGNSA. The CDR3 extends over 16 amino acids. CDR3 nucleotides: TGTGCCAGCAGGTCTACCGAACAGGGTTCGTACAATGAGCAGTTCTTC. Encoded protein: CASRSTEQGSYNEQFF. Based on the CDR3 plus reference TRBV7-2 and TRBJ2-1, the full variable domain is GAGVSQSPSNKVTEKGKDVELRCDPISGHTALYWYRQSLGQGLEFLIYFQGNSAPDKSGLPSDRFSAERTGGSVSTLTIQRTQQEDSAVYLCASRSTEQGSYNEQFFGPGTRLTVL.

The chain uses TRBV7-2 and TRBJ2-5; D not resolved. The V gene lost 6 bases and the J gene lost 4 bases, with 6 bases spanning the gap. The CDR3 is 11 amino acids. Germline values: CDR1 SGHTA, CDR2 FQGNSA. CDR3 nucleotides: TGTGCCAGCAGGGGATCAGAGACCCAGTACTTC. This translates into CASRGSETQYF.

The CDR3: CARQQNPYEQYV. The CDR3 DNA is TGCGCCAGACAACAGAATCCCTACGAGCAGTACGTC. V usage is TRBV5-1 and J usage is TRBJ2-7, with no clear D. This CDR3 spans 12 amino acids. The V and J ends lost 8 bases and 2 bases respectively, with 11 bases between them. Looked up from germline, CDR1 is SGHRS and CDR2 is YFSETQ.

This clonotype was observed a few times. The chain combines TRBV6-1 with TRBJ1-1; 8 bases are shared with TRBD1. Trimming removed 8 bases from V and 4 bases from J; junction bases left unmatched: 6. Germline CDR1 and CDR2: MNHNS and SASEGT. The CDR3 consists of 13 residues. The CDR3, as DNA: TGTGCCAGCTGTTGGACAGGGACCACTGAAGCTTTCTTT. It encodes CASCWTGTTEAFF.

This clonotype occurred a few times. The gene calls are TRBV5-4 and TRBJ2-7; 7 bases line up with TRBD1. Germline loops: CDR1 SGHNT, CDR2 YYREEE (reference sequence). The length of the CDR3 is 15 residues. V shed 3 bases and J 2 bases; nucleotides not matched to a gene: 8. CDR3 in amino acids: CASSSPDRITYEQYF. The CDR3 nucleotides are TGTGCCAGCAGCTCGCCGGACAGGATCACCTACGAGCAGTACTTC.

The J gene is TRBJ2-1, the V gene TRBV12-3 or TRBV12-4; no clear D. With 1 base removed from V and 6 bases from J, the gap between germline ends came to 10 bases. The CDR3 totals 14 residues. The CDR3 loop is CASSLVRRTNEQFF. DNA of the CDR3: TGTGCCAGCAGTTTAGTGAGAAGGACCAATGAGCAGTTCTTC.

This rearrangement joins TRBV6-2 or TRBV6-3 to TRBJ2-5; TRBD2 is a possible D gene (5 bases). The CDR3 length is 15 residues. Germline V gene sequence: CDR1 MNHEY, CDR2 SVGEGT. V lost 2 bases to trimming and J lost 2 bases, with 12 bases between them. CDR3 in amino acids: CASSYIASGQETQYF. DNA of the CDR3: TGTGCCAGCAGTTACATTGCGTCGGGGCAAGAGACCCAGTACTTC.

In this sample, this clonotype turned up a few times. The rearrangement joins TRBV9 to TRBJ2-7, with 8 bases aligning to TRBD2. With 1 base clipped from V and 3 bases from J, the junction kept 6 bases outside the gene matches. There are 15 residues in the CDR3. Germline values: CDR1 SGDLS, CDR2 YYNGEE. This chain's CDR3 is CASSVRGGLGYEQYF. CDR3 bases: TGTGCCAGCAGCGTACGTGGGGGACTAGGCTACGAGCAGTACTTC. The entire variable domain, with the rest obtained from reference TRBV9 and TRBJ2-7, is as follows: DSGVTQTPKHLITATGQRVTLRCSPRSGDLSVYWYQQSLDQGLQFLIQYYNGEERAKGNILERFSAQQFPDLHSELNLSSLELGDSALYFCASSVRGGLGYEQYFGPGTRLTVT.

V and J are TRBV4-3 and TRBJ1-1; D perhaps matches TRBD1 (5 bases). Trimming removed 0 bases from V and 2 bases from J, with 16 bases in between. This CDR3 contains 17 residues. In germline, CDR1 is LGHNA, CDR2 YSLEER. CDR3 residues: CASSQDHARRGNTEAFF. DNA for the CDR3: TGCGCCAGCAGCCAAGATCATGCCCGTAGGGGTAACACTGAAGCTTTCTTT.

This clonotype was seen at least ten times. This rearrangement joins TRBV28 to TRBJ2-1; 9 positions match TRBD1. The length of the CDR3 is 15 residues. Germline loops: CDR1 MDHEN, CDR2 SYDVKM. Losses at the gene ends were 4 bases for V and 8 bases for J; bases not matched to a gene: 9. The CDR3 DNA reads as TGTGCCAGCAGTTCGACCGGGACAGGGTTTTATGAGCAGTTCTTC. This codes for CASSSTGTGFYEQFF.

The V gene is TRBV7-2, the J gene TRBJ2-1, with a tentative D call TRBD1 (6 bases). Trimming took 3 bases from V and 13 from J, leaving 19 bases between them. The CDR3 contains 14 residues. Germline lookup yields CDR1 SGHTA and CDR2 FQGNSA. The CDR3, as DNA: TGTGCCAGCAGCTTGAACACAGGGTGGCTCCCCCAGTTCTTC. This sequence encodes CASSLNTGWLPQFF.

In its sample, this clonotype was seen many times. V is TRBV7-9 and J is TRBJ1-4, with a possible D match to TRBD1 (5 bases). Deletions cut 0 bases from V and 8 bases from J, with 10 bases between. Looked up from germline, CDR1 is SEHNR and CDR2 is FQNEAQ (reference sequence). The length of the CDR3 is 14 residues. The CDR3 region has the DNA TGTGCCAGCAGCTTAGCAGGGGCGAACGAAAAACTGTTTTTT. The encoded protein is CASSLAGANEKLFF.

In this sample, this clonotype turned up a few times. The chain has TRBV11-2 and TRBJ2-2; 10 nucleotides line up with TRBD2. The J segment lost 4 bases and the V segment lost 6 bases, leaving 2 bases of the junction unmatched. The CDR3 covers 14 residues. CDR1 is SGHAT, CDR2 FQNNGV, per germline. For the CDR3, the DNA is TGTGCCAGCAGAAGACTAGCGGGCACCGGGGAGCTGTTTTTT. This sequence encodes CASRRLAGTGELFF.

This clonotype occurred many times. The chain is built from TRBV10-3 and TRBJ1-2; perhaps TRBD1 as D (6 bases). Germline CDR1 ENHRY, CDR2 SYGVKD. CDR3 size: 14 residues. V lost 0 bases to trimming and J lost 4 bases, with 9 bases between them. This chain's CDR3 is CAISESEGGYGYTF. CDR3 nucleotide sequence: TGTGCCATCAGTGAGTCGGAGGGGGGCTATGGCTACACCTTC.

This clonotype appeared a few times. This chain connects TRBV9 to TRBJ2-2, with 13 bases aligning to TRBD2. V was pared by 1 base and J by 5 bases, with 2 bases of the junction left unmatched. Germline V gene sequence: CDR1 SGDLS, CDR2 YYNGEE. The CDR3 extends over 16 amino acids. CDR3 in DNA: TGTGCCAGCAGCGTATCGGGACTAGCGGGAACCGGGGAGCTGTTTTTT. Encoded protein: CASSVSGLAGTGELFF. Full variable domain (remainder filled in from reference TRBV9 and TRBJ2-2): DSGVTQTPKHLITATGQRVTLRCSPRSGDLSVYWYQQSLDQGLQFLIQYYNGEERAKGNILERFSAQQFPDLHSELNLSSLELGDSALYFCASSVSGLAGTGELFFGEGSRLTVL.

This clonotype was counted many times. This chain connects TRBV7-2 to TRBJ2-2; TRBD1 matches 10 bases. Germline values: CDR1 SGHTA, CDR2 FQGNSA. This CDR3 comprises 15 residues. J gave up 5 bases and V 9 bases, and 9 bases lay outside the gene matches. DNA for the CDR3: TGTGCCAGTACCAAGACAGGGGGCTGGACCGGGGAGCTGTTTTTT. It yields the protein CASTKTGGWTGELFF.

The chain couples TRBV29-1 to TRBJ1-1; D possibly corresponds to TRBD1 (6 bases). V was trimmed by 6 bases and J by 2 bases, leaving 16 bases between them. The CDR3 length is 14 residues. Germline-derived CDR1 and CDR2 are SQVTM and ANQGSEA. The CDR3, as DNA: TGCAGCGTCGCCACAGGGAGCATAAACACTGAAGCTTTCTTT. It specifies CSVATGSINTEAFF.

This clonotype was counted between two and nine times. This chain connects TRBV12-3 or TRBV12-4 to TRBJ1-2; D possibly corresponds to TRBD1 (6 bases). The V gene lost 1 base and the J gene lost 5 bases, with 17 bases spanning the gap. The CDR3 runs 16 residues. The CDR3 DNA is TGTGCCAGCAGTTTAGGACCGGGGGCTACACTTTATGGCTACACCTTC. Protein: CASSLGPGATLYGYTF.

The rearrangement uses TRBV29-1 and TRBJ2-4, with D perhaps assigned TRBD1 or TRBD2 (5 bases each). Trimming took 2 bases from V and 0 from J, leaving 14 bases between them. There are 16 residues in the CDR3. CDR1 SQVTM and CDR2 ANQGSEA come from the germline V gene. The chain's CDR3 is CSVEMYGDRAKNIQYF. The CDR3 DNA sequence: TGCAGCGTTGAAATGTACGGGGACCGAGCCAAAAACATTCAGTACTTC.

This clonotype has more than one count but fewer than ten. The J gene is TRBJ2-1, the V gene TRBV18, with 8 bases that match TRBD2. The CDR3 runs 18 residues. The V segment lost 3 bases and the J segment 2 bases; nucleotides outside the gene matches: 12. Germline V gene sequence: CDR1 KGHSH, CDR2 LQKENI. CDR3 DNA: TGTGCCAGCTCACCTAAAAATAGATTCGGGGGGGCCTACAATGAGCAGTTCTTC. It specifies CASSPKNRFGGAYNEQFF.

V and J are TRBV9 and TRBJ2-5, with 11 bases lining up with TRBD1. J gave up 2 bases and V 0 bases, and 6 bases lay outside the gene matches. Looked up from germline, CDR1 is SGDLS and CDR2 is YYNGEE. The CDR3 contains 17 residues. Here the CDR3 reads CASSVVPGQGGQETQYF. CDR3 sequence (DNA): TGTGCCAGCAGCGTAGTCCCGGGACAGGGGGGGCAAGAGACCCAGTACTTC.

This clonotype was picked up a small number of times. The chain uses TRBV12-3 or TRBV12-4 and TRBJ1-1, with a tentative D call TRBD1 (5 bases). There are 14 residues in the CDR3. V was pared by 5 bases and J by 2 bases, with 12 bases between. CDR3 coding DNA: TGTGCCAGCAGTATTGGGGGACCAAACACTGAAGCTTTCTTT. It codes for CASSIGGPNTEAFF.

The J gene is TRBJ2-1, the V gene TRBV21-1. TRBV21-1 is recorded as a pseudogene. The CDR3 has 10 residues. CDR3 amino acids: CASKVAEQFF. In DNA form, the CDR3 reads TGTGCCAGCAAGGTGGCTGAGCAGTTCTTC.

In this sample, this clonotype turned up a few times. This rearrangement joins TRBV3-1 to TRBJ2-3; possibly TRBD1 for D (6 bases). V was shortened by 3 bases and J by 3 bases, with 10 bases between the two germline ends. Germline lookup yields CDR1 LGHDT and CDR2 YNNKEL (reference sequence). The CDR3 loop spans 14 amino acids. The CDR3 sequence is CASSHRGQTDTQYF. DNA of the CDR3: TGTGCCAGCAGCCACAGGGGCCAGACAGATACGCAGTATTTT.